This passage covers 8 T cell receptor beta chains from one sample sequenced in a study of OX40 agonist ivuxolimab in advanced cancers. To prepare the library, the immunoSEQ multiplex PCR assay was applied. Entries here come from immuneACCESS through TCRdb and include only in-frame sequences with V and J called. Some clones fail to appear in such tables; in the studies checked, an unresolved V gene covers under half of the shortfall, and the cause of the remainder is unknown. This sample holds some 75,000 clones; about 85% were observed only once. The leading ten clones occupy under 3.5% of the sample. The sample was CD4+ or CD8+ T cells sorted from blood, taken in a trial of the OX40 agonist ivuxolimab. The receptors were sampled from an adult with an advanced solid tumor such as melanoma, head and neck, liver or kidney cancer.

V usage is TRBV27 and J usage is TRBJ2-3; 12 bases are shared with TRBD2. Germline trimming cut 6 bases from V and 10 bases from J; bases unmatched to any gene: 5. Germline CDR1 is MNHEY and CDR2 is SMNVEV (reference sequence). This CDR3 region has 13 residues. The CDR3 DNA sequence: TGTGCCAGCAGAGGACTAGCGGGAATGGCGCAGTATTTT. This sequence encodes CASRGLAGMAQYF.

This clone was observed a single time. The rearrangement joins TRBV6-7 to TRBJ2-3; maybe TRBD2 (5 bases). TRBV6-7 qualifies as an ORF whose function is uncertain. Trimming shortened V by 6 bases and J by 5 bases, and 9 bases separated the two germline ends. This CDR3 has 12 amino acids. CDR3 sequence: CASSLGVDTQYF. Here the CDR3 DNA reads TGTGCCAGCAGCCTCGGGGTAGATACGCAGTATTTT.

The rearrangement links TRBV6-5 to TRBJ1-2; the D is unclear. Germline CDR1 MNHEY, CDR2 SVGAGI. V lost 0 bases and J lost 6, with 11 bases in between. CDR3 length: 14 amino acids. The CDR3 nucleotides read TGTGCCAGCAGTTACTCGTCGCAGGCTCATGGCTACACCTTC. Amino acid sequence: CASSYSSQAHGYTF.

The chain combines TRBV7-2 with TRBJ2-7, with D perhaps TRBD1 or TRBD2 (6 bases each). Germline V CDR1 and CDR2: SGHTA, FQGNSA. V was trimmed by 5 bases and J by 2 bases, leaving 16 bases between them. This CDR3 has 15 amino acids. CDR3 nucleotides: TGTGCCAGCAGCCTCAGACAGGACTACCCCTACGAGCAGTACTTC. It encodes CASSLRQDYPYEQYF.

The V and J genes are TRBV7-6 and TRBJ2-1, with D possibly matching TRBD2 (5 bases). V dropped 5 bases and J dropped 8 bases, with 16 bases sitting between them. This CDR3 spans 14 amino acids. The germline V gene encodes CDR1 SGHVS and CDR2 FNYEAQ. The CDR3 DNA is TGTGCCAGCAGCCCTAGGGCGGGTCAGGATGAGCAGTTCTTC. Its translation is CASSPRAGQDEQFF.

This chain joins TRBV30 and TRBJ1-2; D might be TRBD1 (5 bases). Germline V lookup: CDR1 GTSNPN, CDR2 SVGIG (reference sequence). The CDR3 contains 13 residues. Trimming stripped 4 bases from V and 8 bases from J, with 17 bases between. CDR3: CAWTGGWRDGYTF. CDR3 bases: TGTGCCTGGACGGGCGGTTGGAGGGACGGCTACACCTTC.

V gene TRBV5-4 combines with J gene TRBJ2-7, with TRBD1 matching over 8 bases. The CDR3 has 15 amino acids. CDR1 is SGHNT and CDR2 is YYREEE in the germline V gene (reference sequence). V shed 4 bases, J shed 6 bases, and the junction held 12 bases outside the gene matches. The CDR3 spells CASSPTPGGLGEQYF. The CDR3, as DNA: TGTGCCAGCAGCCCCACCCCAGGGGGCCTCGGCGAGCAGTACTTC.

This chain joins TRBV2 and TRBJ2-4; 7 bases match TRBD2. CDR1 and CDR2 (germline): SNHLY, FYNNEI. This CDR3 contains 15 residues. V was clipped by 3 bases and J by 5 bases; unmatched bases: 7. The CDR3 nucleotides read TGTGCCAGCAGTGAGGGGAGGGCTCTAGAAAACATTCAGTACTTC. Translating gives CASSEGRALENIQYF.